The 27 T cell receptor beta chains in this list originate from one sample, sequenced in a study of blood T cell repertoires in COVID-19. Data came from immunoSEQ multiplex PCR; TCRdb stores just in-frame clones and leaves some out. The data hold approximately 97,000 clones, with around 87% observed a single time. The sample comprised peripheral blood. The source of these receptors is a human donor in a cohort sampled during active COVID-19.

This chain connects TRBV19 to TRBJ2-1; maybe TRBD2 (5 bases). The CDR3 contains 15 residues. Deletions cut 2 bases from V and 4 bases from J, with 12 bases between. From germline, CDR1 is LNHDA and CDR2 SQIVND (reference sequence). CDR3 DNA sequence: TGTGCCAGTAGTATATCTGAGGGCGGGTACAATGAGCAGTTCTTC. Protein product: CASSISEGGYNEQFF.

This sequence joins TRBV13 and TRBJ2-7; TRBD1 agrees at 9 bases. V lost 5 bases, J lost 0 bases, and 5 bases stayed unmatched. The CDR3 has 15 residues. Germline-derived CDR1 and CDR2 are PRHDT and FYEKMQ (reference sequence). DNA of the CDR3: TGTGCCAGCAGCAACCGGGACAGGGACTCCTACGAGCAGTACTTC. The encoded protein is CASSNRDRDSYEQYF.

This clone appeared many times. This sequence joins TRBV11-2 and TRBJ2-1; D unresolved. V lost 1 base, J lost 10 bases, and 11 bases lay in between. Germline V lookup: CDR1 SGHAT, CDR2 FQNNGV. The CDR3 is 13 residues long. The CDR3 reads CASSLGRHGEQFF. The CDR3, as DNA: TGTGCCAGCAGCTTAGGCCGACACGGAGAGCAGTTCTTC.

V and J are TRBV6-5 and TRBJ2-7, with a weak D call TRBD2 (6 bases). V shed 3 bases and J shed 1 base, with 13 bases lying between them. Germline CDR1 and CDR2: MNHEY and SVGAGI. The CDR3 has 15 amino acids. The CDR3 region is CASSYSGSGSYEQYF. The CDR3 region has the DNA TGTGCCAGCAGTTATAGCGGTTCCGGTTCCTACGAGCAGTACTTC.

The genes are TRBV27 and TRBJ2-2; D unclear. CDR1 and CDR2 (germline): MNHEY, SMNVEV (reference sequence). The CDR3 runs to 12 residues. V was shortened by 7 bases and J by 0 bases, with 3 bases between the two germline ends. CDR3 in DNA: TGTGCCAGCACTCCGAACACCGGGGAGCTGTTTTTT. Translating gives CASTPNTGELFF.

The chain is built from TRBV7-2 and TRBJ2-3, with TRBD2 identical over 11 bases. With V trimmed by 0 bases and J by 0 bases, 2 bases remained unmatched. The CDR3 is 17 amino acids. Germline CDR1 and CDR2: SGHTA and FQGNSA. The CDR3 is CASSLASGGGSTDTQYF. The DNA for the CDR3 is TGTGCCAGCAGCTTAGCTAGCGGGGGGGGTAGCACAGATACGCAGTATTTT.

In this sample, this clone turned up once. The gene calls are TRBV7-9 and TRBJ2-2; 10 positions match TRBD2. The CDR3 is 17 amino acids. Per the germline V gene, CDR1 is SEHNR and CDR2 is FQNEAQ (reference sequence). Trimming cost V 1 base and J 7 bases; bases outside gene matches: 9. CDR3 region: CASSLEPSGSIHGELFF. The CDR3 bases are TGTGCCAGCAGCTTAGAGCCTAGCGGGAGCATCCACGGGGAGCTGTTTTTT.

V gene TRBV19 combines with J gene TRBJ2-7; 8 bases fit TRBD2. Germline CDR1 and CDR2: LNHDA and SQIVND (reference sequence). The V gene end was trimmed by 5 bases and the J gene end by 6 bases; junction bases not matched to a gene: 9. This CDR3 spans 14 amino acids. In DNA, the CDR3 is TGTGCCAGTAGTGTGCTAAGCGGGAGAGGCGAGCAGTACTTC. This codes for CASSVLSGRGEQYF.

The chain carries TRBV6-1 and TRBJ1-4; possible D gene TRBD1, 5 bases. Germline loops: CDR1 MNHNS, CDR2 SASEGT. The CDR3 has 15 amino acids. Trimming took off 0 bases at V and 7 bases at J, with 12 bases between the two ends. The CDR3 sequence is CASSEAWGDGEKLFF. CDR3 coding DNA: TGTGCCAGCAGTGAAGCGTGGGGGGATGGTGAAAAACTGTTTTTT.

V gene TRBV9 combines with J gene TRBJ1-5, with TRBD1 matching 7 bases. V shed 0 bases and J 8 bases; nucleotides not matched to a gene: 5. This CDR3 has 14 amino acids. Germline V CDR1 and CDR2: SGDLS, YYNGEE. CDR3 loop: CASSVGGGREPQHF. The CDR3 nucleotides are TGTGCCAGCAGCGTAGGAGGGGGCAGGGAGCCCCAGCATTTT.

V gene TRBV7-2 combines with J gene TRBJ2-3, with D possibly matching TRBD2 (5 bases). Germline loops: CDR1 SGHTA, CDR2 FQGNSA. The CDR3 spans 16 residues. Between the trimmed V and J ends, which lost 4 bases and 4 bases, there was a span of 18 bases. The CDR3 DNA follows: TGTGCCAGCAGCTCAGGACTGCAGTGGCCCGCAGATACGCAGTATTTT. As protein: CASSSGLQWPADTQYF. The variable domain in full, with the rest retrieved from reference TRBV7-2 and TRBJ2-3, is GAGVSQSPSNKVTEKGKDVELRCDPISGHTALYWYRQSLGQGLEFLIYFQGNSAPDKSGLPSDRFSAERTGGSVSTLTIQRTQQEDSAVYLCASSSGLQWPADTQYFGPGTRLTVL.

This chain uses TRBV4-2 with TRBJ2-3; weak D call: TRBD2 (8 bases). V was clipped by 2 bases and J by 1 base, with 28 bases between them. The CDR3 extends over 21 amino acids. Germline assignment: CDR1 LGHNA and CDR2 YNFKEQ. For the CDR3, the DNA is TGTGCCAGCAGCCAAATTACCGCCAGCGGGAGAAGGGGGCCGCGCACAGATACGCAGTATTTT. Translation: CASSQITASGRRGPRTDTQYF.

The chain combines TRBV6-2 or TRBV6-3 with TRBJ2-5; 12 positions match TRBD2. The CDR3 runs to 17 residues. V shed 4 bases and J 3 bases; nucleotides not matched to a gene: 9. Germline assignment: CDR1 MNHEY and CDR2 SVGEGT. CDR3 bases: TGTGCCAGCAGTTGGCCTAGCGGGAGGGCGGGTGAAGAGACCCAGTACTTC. This translates into CASSWPSGRAGEETQYF.

The rearrangement uses TRBV5-8 and TRBJ1-3; D uncertain. The CDR3 is 16 amino acids. The germline CDR1 and CDR2 sequences are SGHTS and YDEGEE. V was cut by 0 bases and J by 3 bases, with 13 bases left in between. CDR3 sequence reads: CASSLDRGGGGNTIYF. CDR3 in DNA: TGTGCCAGCAGCTTGGATCGGGGAGGCGGTGGAAACACCATATATTTT.

J is TRBJ2-2 and V is TRBV27; TRBD1 matches 9 bases. CDR1 is MNHEY, CDR2 SMNVEV, per germline (reference sequence). V trimming: 3 bases; J trimming: 5 bases; junction bases outside the gene matches: 7. The CDR3 is made up of 16 amino acids. The DNA of the CDR3 is TGTGCCAGCAGTTTGAAAACAGGGGGCAGGACCGGGGAGCTGTTTTTT. This codes for CASSLKTGGRTGELFF.

The chain couples TRBV11-2 to TRBJ1-2; TRBD1 aligns across 8 bases. CDR3 length: 15 residues. The germline V gene has CDR1 SGHAT and CDR2 FQNNGV. The trim removed 1 base at V and 7 bases at J, leaving 8 bases unmatched. In nucleotides, the CDR3 is TGTGCCAGCAGCTTAGGATGGGCAGGGGGCCTTGGCTACACCTTC. As protein: CASSLGWAGGLGYTF. The whole variable domain, filled in from reference TRBV11-2 and TRBJ1-2, reads EAGVAQSPRYKIIEKRQSVAFWCNPISGHATLYWYQQILGQGPKLLIQFQNNGVVDDSQLPKDRFSAERLKGVDSTLKIQPAKLEDSAVYLCASSLGWAGGLGYTFGSGTRLTVV.

This clone turned up a few times. The J gene is TRBJ2-1, the V gene TRBV7-8; 10 bases agree with TRBD2. Trimming took 1 base from V and 0 from J; bases not matched to a gene: 3. Germline V lookup: CDR1 SGHVS, CDR2 FQNEAQ. CDR3 length: 17 residues. In DNA form, the CDR3 reads TGTGCCAGCAGCTTAGTAGCTAGCGGGAGCTCCTACAATGAGCAGTTCTTC. This encodes CASSLVASGSSYNEQFF.

The table lists this clone with a few counts. This chain joins TRBV11-2 and TRBJ1-2, with TRBD1 as a possible D gene (5 bases). In germline, CDR1 is SGHAT, CDR2 FQNNGV. The CDR3 runs 14 residues. V shed 1 base and J shed 9 bases, with 15 bases lying between them. CDR3 loop: CASSLGTQGSSYTF. Written as DNA, the CDR3 is TGTGCCAGCAGCTTAGGTACCCAGGGAAGCAGCTACACCTTC.

This clone has only one observation. The chain recombines TRBV28 with TRBJ2-7, with D possibly being TRBD1 (6 bases). Trimming stripped 7 bases from V and 3 bases from J, with 13 bases between. The CDR3 has 13 amino acids. CDR1 MDHEN and CDR2 SYDVKM come from the germline V gene. Written as DNA, the CDR3 is TGTGCCAGCACCACACAGGGTGTCTACGAGCAGTACTTC. It specifies CASTTQGVYEQYF.

The V and J genes are TRBV6-5 and TRBJ2-7; TRBD1 matches 7 bases. CDR1 and CDR2 (germline): MNHEY, SVGAGI. The V segment lost 4 bases and the J segment 7 bases; nucleotides outside the gene matches: 13. The CDR3 length is 15 residues. The CDR3 sequence is CASSSYRGPPLEQYF. DNA of the CDR3: TGTGCCAGCAGTTCTTACAGGGGACCCCCCTTAGAGCAGTACTTC.

This clone has only a few counts. V usage is TRBV28 and J usage is TRBJ2-7, with TRBD2 matching 9 bases. CDR1 MDHEN and CDR2 SYDVKM come from the germline V gene. The junction had 5 bases not matched to a gene; V was cut back by 7 bases and J by 10 bases. The CDR3 runs 11 residues. The CDR3 here is CASMREGTQYF. The CDR3 DNA sequence: TGTGCCAGCATGCGGGAGGGCACACAGTACTTC.

This clone was found once. V is TRBV5-1 and J is TRBJ2-3; 12 bases map to TRBD2. Germline lookup yields CDR1 SGHRS and CDR2 YFSETQ. After removal of 5 bases from V and 1 base from J, the junction contained 8 bases not matched to a gene. The CDR3 covers 17 residues. In DNA, the CDR3 is TGCGCCAGCAGAAACCTAGCGGGAGGGCCGGGCACAGATACGCAGTATTTT. The encoded protein is CASRNLAGGPGTDTQYF.

This sequence joins TRBV7-2 and TRBJ2-3; 15 bases map to TRBD2. V gave up 7 bases and J gave up 8 bases; unmatched junction bases: 10. Per germline, CDR1 SGHTA and CDR2 FQGNSA. The CDR3 is 16 residues long. The DNA for the CDR3 is TGTGCCAGCACCGGGGGACTAGCGGGAGGTCTTGGTACGCAGTATTTT. Translating it yields CASTGGLAGGLGTQYF.

J is TRBJ2-4 and V is TRBV11-2; 10 positions match TRBD1. Germline CDR1 reads SGHAT; CDR2 reads FQNNGV. J lost 8 bases, V lost 5 bases, and 12 bases had no gene match. The CDR3 length is 16 residues. The CDR3 DNA reads TGTGCCAGCAGCCGGCCGGGGACAGGGGAGGGAGACATTCAGTACTTC. Translating it yields CASSRPGTGEGDIQYF.

The rearrangement joins TRBV4-1 to TRBJ1-2, with D possibly matching TRBD1 (5 bases). CDR3 length: 16 amino acids. CDR1 MGHRA and CDR2 YSYEKL come from the germline V gene. V lost 3 bases, J lost 0 bases, and 14 bases lay in between. CDR3 protein: CASSQAPTRANYGYTF. CDR3 in DNA: TGCGCCAGCAGCCAGGCCCCAACCAGGGCTAACTATGGCTACACCTTC.

The chain joins TRBV7-9 to TRBJ2-1, with 7 bases identical to TRBD2. This CDR3 is built from 15 residues. V shed 7 bases and J 1 base; nucleotides not matched to a gene: 7. Germline V CDR1 and CDR2: SEHNR, FQNEAQ (reference sequence). The CDR3, as DNA: TGTGCCAGCAACTCGGCGGGAGCGTCCTACAATGAGCAGTTCTTC. It specifies CASNSAGASYNEQFF.

The chain employs TRBV19 and TRBJ1-2; 11 nucleotides align to TRBD1. Germline lookup yields CDR1 LNHDA and CDR2 SQIVND (reference sequence). The V gene end was trimmed by 5 bases and the J gene end by 7 bases; junction bases not matched to a gene: 6. The CDR3 covers 14 residues. CDR3 DNA: TGTGCCAGTAGTCCGATCGGACAGGGGGCTGGCTACACCTTC. Encoded protein: CASSPIGQGAGYTF.